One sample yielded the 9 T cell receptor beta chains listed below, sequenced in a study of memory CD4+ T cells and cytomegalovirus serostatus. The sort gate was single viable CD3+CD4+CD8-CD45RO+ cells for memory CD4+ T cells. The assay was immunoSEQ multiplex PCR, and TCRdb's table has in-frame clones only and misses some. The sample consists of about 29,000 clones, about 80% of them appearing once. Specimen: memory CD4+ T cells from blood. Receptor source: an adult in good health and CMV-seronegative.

CDR3 region: CASGEDRDPYEQYF. CDR3 coding DNA: TGTGCCAGCGGAGAGGACCGAGACCCCTACGAGCAGTACTTC. The genes are TRBV28 and TRBJ2-7; D is undetermined. V shed 8 bases and J shed 2 bases, with 16 bases lying between them. This CDR3 spans 14 amino acids. Germline V gene lookup returns CDR1 MDHEN and CDR2 SYDVKM. The full variable domain, in which reference TRBV28 and TRBJ2-7 provide the parts outside the CDR3, is DVKVTQSSRYLVKRTGEKVFLECVQDMDHENMFWYRQDPGLGLRLIYFSYDVKMKEKGDIPEGYSVSREKKERFSLILESASTNQTSMYLCASGEDRDPYEQYFGPGTRLTVT.

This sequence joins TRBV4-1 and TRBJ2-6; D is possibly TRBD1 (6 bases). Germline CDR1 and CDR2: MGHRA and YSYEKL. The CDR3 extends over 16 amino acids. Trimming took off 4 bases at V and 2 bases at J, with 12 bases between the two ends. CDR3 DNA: TGCGCCAGCAGCCCCGATAGGGGGACTGGGGCCAACGTCCTGACTTTC. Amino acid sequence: CASSPDRGTGANVLTF.

DNA for the CDR3: TGTGCCAGCAGTCGGTACCGCACAGATACGCAGTATTTT. Its translation: CASSRYRTDTQYF. The chain recombines TRBV7-8 with TRBJ2-3, with D uncertain. The CDR3 is 13 residues long. Trimming left V 6 bases short and J 1 base short, with 8 bases between. Germline V lookup: CDR1 SGHVS, CDR2 FQNEAQ.

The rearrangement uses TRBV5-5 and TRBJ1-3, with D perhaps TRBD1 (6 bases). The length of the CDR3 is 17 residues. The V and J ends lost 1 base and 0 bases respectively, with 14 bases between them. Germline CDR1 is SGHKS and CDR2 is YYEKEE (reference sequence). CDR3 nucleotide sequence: TGTGCCAGCAGCTTGCCCACCACAGGGACCTCTGGAAACACCATATATTTT. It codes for CASSLPTTGTSGNTIYF.

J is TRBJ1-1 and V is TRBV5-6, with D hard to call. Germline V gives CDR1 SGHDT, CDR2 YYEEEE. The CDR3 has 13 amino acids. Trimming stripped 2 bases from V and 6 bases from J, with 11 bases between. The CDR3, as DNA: TGTGCCAGCAGCTTAGACACCGTGGCTGAAGCTTTCTTT. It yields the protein CASSLDTVAEAFF.

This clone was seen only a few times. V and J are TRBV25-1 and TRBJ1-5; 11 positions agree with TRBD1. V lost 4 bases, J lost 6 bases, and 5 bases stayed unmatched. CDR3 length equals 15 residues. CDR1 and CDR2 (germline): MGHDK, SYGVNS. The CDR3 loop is CASSAGQGAVQPQHF. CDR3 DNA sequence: TGTGCCAGCAGTGCCGGACAGGGGGCGGTTCAGCCCCAGCATTTT.

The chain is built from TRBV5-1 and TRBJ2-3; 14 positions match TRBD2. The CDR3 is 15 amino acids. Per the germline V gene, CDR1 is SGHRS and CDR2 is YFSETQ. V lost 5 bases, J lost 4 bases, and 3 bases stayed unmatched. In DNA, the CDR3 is TGCGCCAGCAGGACTAGCGGGGGGGCTGCAGATACGCAGTATTTT. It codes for CASRTSGGAADTQYF.

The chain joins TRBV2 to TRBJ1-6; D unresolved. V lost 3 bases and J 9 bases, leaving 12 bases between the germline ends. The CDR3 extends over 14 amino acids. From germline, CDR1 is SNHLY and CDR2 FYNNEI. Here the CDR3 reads CASSEDISGSPLHF. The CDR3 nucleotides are TGTGCCAGCAGTGAGGATATCAGCGGTTCACCCCTCCACTTT.

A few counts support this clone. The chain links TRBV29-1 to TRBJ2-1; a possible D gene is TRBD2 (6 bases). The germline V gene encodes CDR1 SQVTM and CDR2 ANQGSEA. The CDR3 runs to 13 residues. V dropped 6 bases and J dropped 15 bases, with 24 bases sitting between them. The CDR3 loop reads CSVEGQSISRRFF. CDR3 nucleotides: TGCAGCGTGGAGGGCCAAAGCATATCGCGTCGGTTCTTC.